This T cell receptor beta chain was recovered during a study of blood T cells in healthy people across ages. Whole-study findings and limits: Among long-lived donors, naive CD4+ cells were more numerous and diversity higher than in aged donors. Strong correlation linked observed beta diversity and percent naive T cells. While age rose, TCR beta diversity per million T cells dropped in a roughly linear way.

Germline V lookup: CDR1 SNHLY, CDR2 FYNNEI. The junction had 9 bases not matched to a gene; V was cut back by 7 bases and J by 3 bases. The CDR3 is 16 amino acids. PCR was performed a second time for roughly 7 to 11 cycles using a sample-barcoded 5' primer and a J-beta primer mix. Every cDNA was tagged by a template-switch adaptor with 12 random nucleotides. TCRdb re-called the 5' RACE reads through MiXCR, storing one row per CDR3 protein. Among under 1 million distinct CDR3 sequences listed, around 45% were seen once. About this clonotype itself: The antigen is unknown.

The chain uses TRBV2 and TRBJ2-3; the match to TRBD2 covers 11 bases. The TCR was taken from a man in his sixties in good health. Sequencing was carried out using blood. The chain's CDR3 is CASTYRLAGTTDTQYF. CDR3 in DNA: TGTGCCAGCACCTATCGACTAGCGGGGACGACAGATACGCAGTATTTT.